This is a list of T cell receptor beta chains from one sample in a study of CD8+ T cells in alopecia areata. Sequencing used immunoSEQ multiplex PCR; TCRdb keeps in-frame clones, though not all of them. The sample includes about 200,000 clones, roughly three fifths seen only once; the top ten take nearly 5%. The sample consisted of CD8+ T cells sorted from blood. These receptors came from a human donor in good health. Both conserved end residues are part of each CDR3. The D gene is left open where the match is weak. Part of the rows lack a size; the others show once, few, many or a class for expanded clones.

d_gene,v_gene,j_gene,abundance,CDR3aa,CDR3nt
.,TRBV27,TRBJ1-1,once,CASSYTGYTEAFF,TGTGCCAGCAGTTATACAGGCTACACTGAAGCTTTCTTT
.,TRBV2,TRBJ1-4,few,CAAPTETNEKLFF,TGTGCCGCCCCGACGGAAACTAATGAAAAACTGTTTTTT
.,TRBV11-2,TRBJ2-7,.,CASNPGQVLSYEQYF,TGTGCCAGCAACCCCGGGCAGGTCCTTTCCTACGAGCAGTACTTC
TRBD2,TRBV2,TRBJ2-3,.,CASSTGLAGGLDTQYF,TGTGCCAGCAGCACTGGACTAGCGGGGGGGCTAGATACGCAGTATTTT
.,TRBV9,TRBJ1-2,.,CASSVDNRGGYTF,TGTGCCAGCAGCGTGGACAATCGGGGAGGCTACACCTTC
.,TRBV10-2,TRBJ2-5,.,CASSDGLQETQYF,TGCGCCAGCAGTGATGGACTTCAAGAGACCCAGTACTTC
.,TRBV9,TRBJ2-5,.,CASSVGRGQSIETQYF,TGTGCCAGCAGCGTAGGGCGGGGTCAGAGTATAGAGACCCAGTACTTC
.,TRBV27,TRBJ2-7,.,CASSLWGVDEQYF,TGTGCCAGCAGTTTATGGGGGGTAGACGAGCAGTACTTC
.,TRBV30,TRBJ1-1,.,CAWRGQEAFF,TGTGCCTGGAGGGGGCAGGAAGCTTTCTTT
.,TRBV4-1,TRBJ1-6,.,CASSLPAGQLNSPLHF,TGCGCCAGCAGCCTCCCGGCCGGACAGCTTAATTCACCCCTCCACTTT
.,TRBV5-1,TRBJ1-1,.,CASSSTGKNTEAFF,TGCGCCAGCAGCTCTACAGGGAAGAACACTGAAGCTTTCTTT
.,TRBV11-2,TRBJ2-5,.,CASSWLVETQYF,TGTGCCAGCAGCTGGCTCGTTGAGACCCAGTACTTC
.,TRBV2,TRBJ1-1,.,CASSARGPKAFF,TGTGCCAGCAGCGCCCGTGGGCCTAAAGCTTTCTTT
.,TRBV27,TRBJ1-2,.,CASSPPDGYTF,TGTGCCAGCAGTCCACCGGATGGCTACACCTTC
.,TRBV4-1,TRBJ2-3,.,CASSQSLRLGGTDTQYF,TGCGCCAGCAGCCAATCGCTCAGGTTGGGCGGCACAGATACGCAGTATTTT
TRBD2,TRBV7-6,TRBJ2-1,.,CASSSGTRKVF,TGTGCCAGCAGCTCCGGGACTAGGAAGGTCTTC
TRBD1,TRBV5-6,TRBJ2-7,.,CASSSSPGQVAYEQYF,TGTGCCAGCAGCTCGAGTCCGGGACAGGTCGCCTACGAGCAGTACTTC
TRBD1,TRBV15,TRBJ2-7,.,CATSAPGQGGDEQYF,TGTGCCACCAGCGCCCCAGGACAGGGGGGGGACGAGCAGTACTTC
.,TRBV29-1,TRBJ1-2,.,CSVEASGRETFYGYTF,TGCAGCGTTGAAGCCTCCGGGAGGGAGACGTTTTATGGCTACACCTTC
.,TRBV27,TRBJ2-7,.,CATPVGGREQYF,TGTGCCACCCCCGTAGGGGGGCGCGAGCAGTACTTC
.,TRBV4-1,TRBJ2-4,once,CASSQGTPGNPQYF,TGCGCCAGCAGCCAAGGAACCCCCGGGAATCCTCAGTACTTC
.,TRBV28,TRBJ1-2,.,CASREGNYGYTF,TGTGCCAGCAGGGAGGGTAATTATGGCTACACCTTC
.,TRBV6-6,TRBJ2-2,.,CASSWTRAWDTGELFF,TGTGCCAGCAGTTGGACCAGGGCTTGGGACACCGGGGAGCTGTTTTTT
.,TRBV9,TRBJ1-2,few,CASSEGYGYTF,TGTGCCAGCAGCGAAGGGTATGGCTACACCTTC
.,TRBV11-2,TRBJ1-2,.,CASSLGSGSGDGYTF,TGTGCCAGCAGCTTAGGATCGGGGAGTGGAGATGGCTACACCTTC
.,TRBV28,TRBJ2-6,.,CASSLAYSGANVLTF,TGTGCCAGCAGTTTGGCGTACTCTGGGGCCAACGTCCTGACTTTC
.,TRBV5-6,TRBJ2-1,.,CASSWGYEQFF,TGTGCCAGCAGCTGGGGCTATGAGCAGTTCTTC
TRBD1,TRBV4-1,TRBJ1-6,.,CASSRIGGNSPLHF,TGCGCCAGCAGCCGAATAGGGGGCAATTCACCCCTCCACTTT
.,TRBV29-1,TRBJ2-1,.,CSVEEGRSPYNEQFF,TGCAGCGTTGAAGAGGGAAGGTCACCCTACAATGAGCAGTTCTTC
TRBD1,TRBV13,TRBJ1-6,.,CASSLGRDRANSPLHF,TGTGCCAGCAGCTTAGGCCGAGACAGGGCAAATTCACCCCTCCACTTT
TRBD1,TRBV4-2,TRBJ1-5,once,CASSQDRASNQPQHF,TGTGCCAGCAGCCAGGACAGGGCTAGCAATCAGCCCCAGCATTTT
.,TRBV9,TRBJ1-1,once,CASSVAYISTEAFF,TGTGCCAGCAGCGTAGCATATATCAGCACTGAAGCTTTCTTT
.,TRBV29-1,TRBJ2-1,.,CSVVTSPYNEQFF,TGCAGCGTTGTCACCTCACCCTACAATGAGCAGTTCTTC
.,TRBV7-8,TRBJ1-5,.,CASSLMGDPSNQPQHF,TGTGCCAGCAGCTTGATGGGAGATCCTAGCAATCAGCCCCAGCATTTT
.,TRBV2,TRBJ1-3,.,CATPGAPAGTIYF,TGTGCCACCCCTGGGGCCCCCGCCGGAACCATATATTTT
TRBD1,TRBV2,TRBJ2-6,.,CASAGTGSSGANVLTF,TGTGCCAGCGCAGGGACAGGGAGTTCTGGGGCCAACGTCCTGACTTTC
.,TRBV6-5,TRBJ2-3,few,CASSYSRTTDTQYF,TGTGCCAGCAGTTACTCGAGGACCACAGATACGCAGTATTTT
.,TRBV7-9,TRBJ2-4,few,CASSLGSGYTKNIQYF,TGTGCCAGCAGCTTAGGCTCAGGCTACACCAAAAACATTCAGTACTTC
.,TRBV25-1,TRBJ1-4,.,CASSVRHNEKLFF,TGTGCCAGCAGTGTACGACATAATGAAAAACTGTTTTTT
.,TRBV5-5,TRBJ1-2,few,CASSSFWGYTF,TGTGCCAGCAGCTCATTTTGGGGCTACACCTTC
.,TRBV6-5,TRBJ2-1,few,CASSYSNEQFF,TGTGCCAGCAGTTACTCGAATGAGCAGTTCTTC
TRBD1,TRBV29-1,TRBJ1-2,.,CSVEVQGARANYGYTF,TGCAGCGTTGAAGTTCAGGGGGCGCGTGCTAACTATGGCTACACCTTC
TRBD1,TRBV2,TRBJ1-2,.,CASSTGGANYGYTF,TGTGCCAGCAGTACAGGGGGGGCGAACTATGGCTACACCTTC
.,TRBV6-6,TRBJ1-2,.,CASSATDNPNYGYTF,TGTGCCAGCAGTGCTACAGACAACCCTAACTATGGCTACACCTTC
TRBD2,TRBV7-9,TRBJ2-5,once,CASSLIAGGRETQYF,TGTGCCAGCAGCTTAATAGCGGGGGGGCGAGAGACCCAGTACTTC
.,TRBV30,TRBJ1-1,.,CAWFPAGRNTEAFF,TGTGCCTGGTTCCCCGCGGGGAGGAACACTGAAGCTTTCTTT
TRBD1,TRBV9,TRBJ2-3,.,CASSEDRVAGTDTQYF,TGTGCCAGCAGCGAGGACAGGGTAGCTGGCACAGATACGCAGTATTTT
.,TRBV7-9,TRBJ1-1,once,CASSESGGAYTEAFF,TGTGCCAGCAGCGAGTCGGGGGGCGCGTACACTGAAGCTTTCTTT
.,TRBV6-5,TRBJ2-3,.,CASSYSPTDTQYF,TGTGCCAGCAGTTACTCCCCCACAGATACGCAGTATTTT
.,TRBV9,TRBJ2-1,.,CASSPRSGVSYNEQFF,TGTGCCAGCAGCCCCAGGTCGGGGGTCTCCTACAATGAGCAGTTCTTC